A selection of T cell receptor beta chains follows, all from one sample in a study of beta chain features in type 1 diabetes. Only in-frame clones appear in the TCRdb table, and some are missing; sequencing was by immunoSEQ multiplex PCR. The table records 90,000 to 110,000 clones, about 40% of them present only once. The specimen was stem cell memory CD4+ T cells from blood. All receptors derive from a woman aged 18-29 years in good health. Both conserved end residues are part of each CDR3. A D gene is named only where the DNA matches it firmly. The size entry is marked missing in some rows and otherwise reads once, few, many or a size class.

CASSYRGPLRYEQYF TGTGCCAGCAGTTACAGGGGCCCCTTACGATACGAGCAGTACTTC TRBD1 - TRBJ2-7 TRBV28
CASSPPSKGAQHF TGTGCCAGCTCACCACCATCCAAGGGAGCCCAGCATTTT - - TRBJ1-5 TRBV18
CASSVVGAGQTGELFF TGTGCCAGCAGCGTAGTAGGAGCGGGACAAACCGGGGAGCTGTTTTTT - few TRBJ2-2 TRBV9
CASSEQGETQYF TGTGCCAGCAGTGAACAGGGGGAGACCCAGTACTTC - few TRBJ2-5 TRBV25-1
CASSDQGTTRGDEQFF TGTGCCAGCAGTGACCAGGGGACTACCCGAGGGGATGAGCAGTTCTTC - - TRBJ2-1 TRBV6-4
CASSLLQGYGYTF TGTGCCAGCAGCTTGCTACAGGGGTACGGCTACACCTTC TRBD1 few TRBJ1-2 TRBV5-5
CASSPHGTGELFF TGTGCCAGCAGCCCACACGGGACCGGGGAGCTGTTTTTT - - TRBJ2-2 TRBV7-9
CASSWGTGGTQYF TGTGCCAGCAGCTGGGGGACAGGGGGTACGCAGTATTTT TRBD1 - TRBJ2-3 TRBV7-9
CASSPKTSYEQYF TGTGCCAGCAGCCCCAAAACGAGTTACGAGCAGTACTTC - - TRBJ2-7 TRBV7-6
CASSYLTGELFF TGTGCCAGCAGTTACCTCACCGGGGAGCTGTTTTTT - - TRBJ2-2 TRBV6-5
CAIRSWAGGPGETQYF TGTGCCATCAGGTCTTGGGCGGGAGGGCCAGGCGAGACCCAGTACTTC TRBD2 - TRBJ2-5 TRBV10-3
CASSEGGGGANTGELFF TGCGCCAGCAGTGAGGGTGGCGGCGGGGCGAACACCGGGGAGCTGTTTTTT - - TRBJ2-2 TRBV10-2
CASSRRLAGSQETQYF TGTGCCAGCAGCCGAAGGCTAGCGGGATCCCAAGAGACCCAGTACTTC TRBD2 - TRBJ2-5 TRBV5-4
CSVVIVSGSMRTGELFF TGCAGCGTTGTGATCGTTAGCGGGAGTATGAGGACCGGGGAGCTGTTTTTT TRBD2 once TRBJ2-2 TRBV29-1
CASSRTRAGELFF TGCGCCAGCAGCCGGACCAGGGCCGGGGAGCTGTTTTTT - - TRBJ2-2 TRBV5-1
CASSAGTGARGNTIYF TGTGCCAGCAGCGCGGGAACAGGGGCAAGGGGAAACACCATATATTTT TRBD1 few TRBJ1-3 TRBV9
CASSYGRAPIYEQYF TGTGCCAGCAGTTACGGCAGGGCTCCCATCTACGAGCAGTACTTC - - TRBJ2-7 TRBV6-6
CASSSSGRAEYEQYF TGCGCCAGCAGCTCCAGCGGGAGGGCCGAGTACGAGCAGTACTTC TRBD2 - TRBJ2-7 TRBV5-1
CASSVVAPTDTQYF TGTGCCAGCAGCGTAGTGGCCCCCACAGATACGCAGTATTTT - - TRBJ2-3 TRBV9
CAWSASGSSYNEQFF TGTGCCTGGAGTGCTAGCGGGAGCTCCTACAATGAGCAGTTCTTC TRBD2 - TRBJ2-1 TRBV30
CASSSRQFKETQYF TGTGCCAGCAGCTCGCGACAATTTAAGGAGACCCAGTACTTC - - TRBJ2-5 TRBV11-3
CASSEKRWYQETQYF TGTGCCAGCAGTGAAAAGCGTTGGTACCAAGAGACCCAGTACTTC - - TRBJ2-5 TRBV6-1